This TCR beta chain is from a study of T cells in Graves' hyperthyroidism and ophthalmopathy. Study-wide results and limits: In blood, most of the thyroid clonotypes expanded above 0.001 were also present.

TCR beta CDR3 regions were amplified from RNA. HTBI primers drove first-round RT-PCR of the TCR CDR3. TCRdb processed the multiplex PCR reads anew with MiXCR; each CDR3 protein has one entry. The sample consists of about 590,000 distinct CDR3 sequences, approximately 14% of them appearing once. CDR3 length: 14 amino acids. The junction had 8 bases not matched to a gene; V was cut back by 6 bases and J by 5 bases. Germline V gene lookup returns CDR1 LNHDA and CDR2 SQIVND (reference sequence). Patients between 18 and 65 years old had hyperthyroidism, newly diagnosed and lasting under 2 months. Exclusion of patients followed from uncontrolled infection, other autoimmune disease, pregnancy or lactation. This clonotype has only a few counts. The antigen is not known.

Source material: blood. The receptor's source is a woman aged 25 to 39 with Graves' hyperthyroidism. The chain carries TRBV19 and TRBJ1-2; 8 nucleotides align to TRBD1. The CDR3 sequence is CASSRTGTGYGYTF. DNA of the CDR3: TGTGCCAGTAGCCGCACCGGGACAGGATATGGCTACACCTTC.